One sample yielded the 7 T cell receptor beta chains listed below, sequenced in a study of CD8 T cells in ankylosing spondylitis. Each CDR3 protein is one row after TCRdb ran MiXCR on the 5' RACE reads. The sample gives 200,000 to 300,000 distinct CDR3 sequences, over 8.5% of which show up once; 6.8% is in the top ten. What was sequenced was blood, either unsorted or a sorted T cell fraction (not recorded which). The origin of the receptors is a male donor with ankylosing spondylitis or in good health (not recorded which).

The table lists this clonotype with many counts. J is TRBJ2-1 and V is TRBV7-9; D is possibly TRBD1 (7 bases). Germline V lookup: CDR1 SEHNR, CDR2 FQNEAQ (reference sequence). The V end was cut by 3 bases, the J end by 9 bases, with 12 bases between. The CDR3 loop spans 13 amino acids. CDR3 residues: CASSFLQGGEQFF. The CDR3, as DNA: TGTGCCAGCAGCTTTTTGCAGGGGGGTGAGCAGTTCTTC.

In this sample, this clonotype turned up many times. The chain couples TRBV10-3 to TRBJ2-1, with D possibly TRBD1 on 7 matching bases. Germline assignment: CDR1 ENHRY and CDR2 SYGVKD. The CDR3 totals 14 residues. Trimming stripped 7 bases from V and 1 base from J, with 11 bases between. CDR3 sequence reads: CAINAGQSYNEQFF. In nucleotides, the CDR3 is TGTGCCATCAACGCGGGACAGTCCTACAATGAGCAGTTCTTC.

This clonotype showed up many times. The chain couples TRBV10-3 to TRBJ2-1, with TRBD2 matching 11 bases. From germline, CDR1 is ENHRY and CDR2 SYGVKD. The V and J ends lost 8 bases and 0 bases, in that order; junction bases with no gene match: 9. This CDR3 spans 17 amino acids. The CDR3 region has the DNA TGTGCCATCGGGGGGACTAGCGGACAGAGCTCCTACAATGAGCAGTTCTTC. Translation: CAIGGTSGQSSYNEQFF.

This clonotype was picked up many times. The chain couples TRBV20-1 to TRBJ2-1, with a possible D match to TRBD1 (8 bases). Trimming removed 5 bases from V and 7 bases from J, with 18 bases in between. Germline V gives CDR1 DFQATT, CDR2 SNEGSKA (reference sequence). The CDR3 has 14 residues. The CDR3 region is CSALTGGDWNEQFF. The CDR3 DNA follows: TGCAGTGCTCTCACAGGGGGGGATTGGAATGAGCAGTTCTTC.

This clonotype was counted a few times. V gene TRBV5-1 combines with J gene TRBJ2-6; D remains unclear. V was trimmed by 7 bases and J by 1 base, leaving 6 bases between them. The CDR3 contains 13 residues. Germline V gene lookup returns CDR1 SGHRS and CDR2 YFSETQ. The CDR3 region is CASQRSGANVLTF. The CDR3 DNA is TGCGCCAGCCAGAGATCTGGGGCCAACGTCCTGACTTTC.

This rearrangement joins TRBV6-1 to TRBJ1-4, with D possibly TRBD1 on 5 matching bases. CDR3 length: 15 amino acids. The V gene's germline CDR1 is MNHNS and CDR2 SASEGT. Trimming took off 1 base at V and 7 bases at J, with 13 bases between the two ends. The CDR3 region has the DNA TGTGCCAGCAGTGAAGGCCCGCGGGGCGGTGAAAAACTGTTTTTT. Translation: CASSEGPRGGEKLFF.

The sample holds many counts of this clonotype. V gene TRBV7-2 combines with J gene TRBJ1-1; D perhaps matches TRBD1 (6 bases). This CDR3 contains 15 residues. V was pared by 1 base and J by 5 bases, with 14 bases between. Germline lookup yields CDR1 SGHTA and CDR2 FQGNSA. For the CDR3, the DNA is TGTGCCAGCAGCTTAGATCGGAATCAGGGGACTGAAGCTTTCTTT. It codes for CASSLDRNQGTEAFF.